This T cell receptor (beta chain) was obtained from a study of sequential checkpoint blockade in melanoma. Data came from immunoSEQ multiplex PCR; TCRdb stores just in-frame clones and leaves some out. The sample lists fewer than 40,000 clones; roughly 88% were seen once. The treatment here: randomized to nivolumab then ipilimumab (arm A) or the reverse (arm B). The ends were cut back, 2 bases at V and 4 bases at J, with 14 bases in the middle. The CDR3 covers 15 residues. Germline CDR1 and CDR2: SNHLY and FYNNEI. V is TRBV2 and J is TRBJ1-2; weak D call: TRBD1 (5 bases). This receptor was identified in a human donor with melanoma. Source: CD8+ T cells sorted from blood (inferred from file names), taken from a patient given nivolumab and ipilimumab in sequence. This CDR3 reads CASSENPQARYGYTF. The CDR3 DNA follows: TGTGCCAGCAGTGAAAATCCACAGGCCCGCTATGGCTACACCTTC.